This T cell receptor (beta chain) was sequenced during a study of T cell responses to AZD1222 COVID-19 vaccine (dated by TCRdb to 2020 to 2023). Regarding the study in general: AZD1222 recipients with second doses at about 4 weeks or about 12 weeks were pooled, because spike-specific TCR depth and breadth did not differ between schedules. A total of just over 230 trial participants underwent TCR sequencing, of whom more than 200 had received two doses of AZD1222 and some 25 had received two doses of the MenACWY control vaccine. Trial participants were enrolled into age subgroups of 18-55, 56-69 and 70-plus years, which contained about 150, 28 and 57 TCR-sequenced participants, respectively. The paper's findings and limits, for the study overall: Most participants were white British and females outnumbered males, and the authors suggested that clonal diversity may have been underestimated. Conclusions about previously exposed vaccinees are limited, since just five to seven AZD1222 recipients were seropositive for SARS-CoV-2 at baseline. Reportedly, almost half of the unique spike-specific TCRs recognized epitopes lying outside the regions that are mutated in the B.1.351 and B.1.1.7 variants. No day 14 peak-response samples were available, so repertoires were characterized only after the peak T cell response. After two AZD1222 doses, spike-specific TCR breadth and depth were significantly higher than at day 0 and than in MenACWY recipients. The 56-69-year group was small, and its depth increase did not reach significance, likely because of low power. Vaccine-associated CD4 TCRs spanned the whole spike protein, with dominant responses in regions 160-218 and 743-854.

As regards this clone: The antigen it recognizes is unknown. Qualities for individual bases were not recorded, and no much larger clone is one base off.

The sample's time point label, in plain terms: baseline before first vaccination. The vaccinee samples were drawn from two UK trials, COV001 and COV002, one of which was a single-blind randomized controlled phase 2/3 trial testing AZD1222 (ChAdOx1 nCoV-19) in healthy adults. For TCRbeta chain sequencing, PBMC samples from trial participants were taken at day 0 and at day 28 after the second dose. The CDR3 regions of human TCRbeta chains were subjected to immunosequencing. The paper's data handling went like this. TCRs in the repertoires were compared against a reference library of SARS-CoV-2-specific TCRs that had been generated with the MIRA antigen-specificity platform. Breadth was defined as the fraction of unique TCRs that were SARS-CoV-2-associated, and depth was defined as the fraction of total T cells that were SARS-CoV-2-associated. Using the MIRA data, each spike-specific TCR was assigned both to the spike region to which the TCR was reactive and to a CD4 or CD8 class. Log10-transformed breadth and depth values were compared by one-way ANOVA with Sidak's multiple comparisons tests. Here the immuneACCESS table is served through TCRdb, limited to in-frame sequences with V and J called. Missing clones are a known gap in these copies; in checked studies unresolved V genes cover under half, and the rest lacks a known reason. V and J calls and clone size are copied from that table; D and trimming were computed from the DNA. The table for this sample lists about 160,000 clones; about 89% of them were counted only once. The ten largest clones take up 1.9% of the sample.

The CDR3 runs 16 residues from the cysteine to the phenylalanine. Just CDR3 DNA is preserved here, 48 bases in frame from base 1. The V end loses 1 base and the J end loses 3 bases, and a stretch of 13 bases separates them. For CDR1 and CDR2, the germline V gene lists SGHNT and YENEEA. Here the chain combines TRBV11-3 and TRBJ2-1; a tentative D match to TRBD1 spans 6 bases. The sequence came from an adult in good health. The material sequenced was peripheral blood, taken on day 0 of AZD1222 vaccination. The CDR3 amino acid sequence is: CASSLGGVQGYNEQFF. The DNA reads TGTGCCAGCAGCTTAGGGGGCGTACAGGGCTACAATGAGCAGTTCTTC. Reference TRBV11-3 and TRBJ2-1 proteins supply the regions before and after the CDR3; the full variable domain is: EAGVVQSPRYKIIEKKQPVAFWCNPISGHNTLYWYLQNLGQGPELLIRYENEEAVDDSQLPKDRFSAERLKGVDSTLKIQPAELGDSAVYLCASSLGGVQGYNEQFFGPGTRLTVL.